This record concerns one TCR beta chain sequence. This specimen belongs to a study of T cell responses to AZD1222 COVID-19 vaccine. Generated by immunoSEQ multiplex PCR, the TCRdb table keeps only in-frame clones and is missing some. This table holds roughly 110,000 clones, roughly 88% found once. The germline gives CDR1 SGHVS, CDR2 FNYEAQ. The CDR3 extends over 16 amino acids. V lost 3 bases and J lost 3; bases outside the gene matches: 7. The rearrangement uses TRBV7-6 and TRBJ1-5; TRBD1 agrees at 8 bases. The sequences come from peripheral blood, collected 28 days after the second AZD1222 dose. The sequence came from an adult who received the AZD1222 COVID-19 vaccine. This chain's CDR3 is CASSFVQGASNQPQHF. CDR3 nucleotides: TGTGCCAGCAGCTTCGTTCAGGGGGCTTCCAATCAGCCCCAGCATTTT. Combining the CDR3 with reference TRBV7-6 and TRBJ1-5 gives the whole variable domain GAGVSQSPRYKVTKRGQDVALRCDPISGHVSLYWYRQALGQGPEFLTYFNYEAQQDKSGLPNDRFSAERPEGSISTLTIQRTEQRDSAMYRCASSFVQGASNQPQHFGDGTRLSIL.